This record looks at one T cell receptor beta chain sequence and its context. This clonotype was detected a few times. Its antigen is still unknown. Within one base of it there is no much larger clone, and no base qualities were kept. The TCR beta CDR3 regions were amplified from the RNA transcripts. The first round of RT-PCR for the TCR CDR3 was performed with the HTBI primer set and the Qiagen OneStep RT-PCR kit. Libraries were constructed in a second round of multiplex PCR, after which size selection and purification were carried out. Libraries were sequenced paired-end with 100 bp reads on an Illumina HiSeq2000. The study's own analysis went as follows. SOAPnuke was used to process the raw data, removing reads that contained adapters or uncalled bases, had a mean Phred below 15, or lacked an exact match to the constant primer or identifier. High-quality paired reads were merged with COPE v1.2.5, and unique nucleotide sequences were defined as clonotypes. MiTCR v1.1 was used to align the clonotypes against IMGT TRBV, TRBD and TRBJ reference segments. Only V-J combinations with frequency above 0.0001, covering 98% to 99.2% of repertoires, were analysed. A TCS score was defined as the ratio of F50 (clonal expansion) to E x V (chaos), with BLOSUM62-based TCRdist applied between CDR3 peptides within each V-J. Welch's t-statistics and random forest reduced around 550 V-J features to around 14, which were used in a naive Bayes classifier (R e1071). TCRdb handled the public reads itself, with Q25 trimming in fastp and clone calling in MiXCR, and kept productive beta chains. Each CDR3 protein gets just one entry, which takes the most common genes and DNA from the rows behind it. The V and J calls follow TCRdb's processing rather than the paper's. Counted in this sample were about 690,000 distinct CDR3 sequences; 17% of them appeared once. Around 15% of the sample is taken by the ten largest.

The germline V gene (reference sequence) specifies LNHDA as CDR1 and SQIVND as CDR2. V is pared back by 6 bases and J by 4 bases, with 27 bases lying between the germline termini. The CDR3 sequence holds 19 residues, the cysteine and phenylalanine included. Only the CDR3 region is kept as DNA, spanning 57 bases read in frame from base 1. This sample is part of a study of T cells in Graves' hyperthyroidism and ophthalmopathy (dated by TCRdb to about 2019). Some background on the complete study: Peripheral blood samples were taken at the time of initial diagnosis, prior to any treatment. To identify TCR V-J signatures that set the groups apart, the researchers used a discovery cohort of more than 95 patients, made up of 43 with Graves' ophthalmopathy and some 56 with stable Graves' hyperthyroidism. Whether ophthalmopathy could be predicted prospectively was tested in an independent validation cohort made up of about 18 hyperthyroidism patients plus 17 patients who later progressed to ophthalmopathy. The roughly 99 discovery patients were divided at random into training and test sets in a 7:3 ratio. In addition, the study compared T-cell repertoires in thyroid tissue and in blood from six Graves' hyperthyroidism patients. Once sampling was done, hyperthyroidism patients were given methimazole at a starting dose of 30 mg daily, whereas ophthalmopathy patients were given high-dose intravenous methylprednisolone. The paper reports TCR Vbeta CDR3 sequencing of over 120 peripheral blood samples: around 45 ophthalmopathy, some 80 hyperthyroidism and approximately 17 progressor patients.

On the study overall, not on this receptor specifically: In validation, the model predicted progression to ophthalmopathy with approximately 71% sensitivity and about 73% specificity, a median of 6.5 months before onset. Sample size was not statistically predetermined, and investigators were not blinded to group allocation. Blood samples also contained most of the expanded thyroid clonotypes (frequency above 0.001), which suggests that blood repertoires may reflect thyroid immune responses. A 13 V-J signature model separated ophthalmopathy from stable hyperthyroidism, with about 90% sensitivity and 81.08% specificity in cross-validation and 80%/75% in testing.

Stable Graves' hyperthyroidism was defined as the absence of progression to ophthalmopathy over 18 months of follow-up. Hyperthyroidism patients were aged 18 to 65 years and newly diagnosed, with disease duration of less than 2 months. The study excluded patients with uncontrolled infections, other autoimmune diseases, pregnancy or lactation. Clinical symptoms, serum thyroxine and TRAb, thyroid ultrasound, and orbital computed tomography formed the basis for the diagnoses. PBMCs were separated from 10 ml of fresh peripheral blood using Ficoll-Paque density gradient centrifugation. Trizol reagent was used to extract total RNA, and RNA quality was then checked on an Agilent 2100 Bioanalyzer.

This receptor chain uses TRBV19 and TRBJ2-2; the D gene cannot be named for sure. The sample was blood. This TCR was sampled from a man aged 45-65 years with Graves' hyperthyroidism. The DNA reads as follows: TGTGCCAGTAGATCAGCCCCGGGCTCGGCGGTGATAGTCACCGGGGAGCTGTTTTTT. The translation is CASRSAPGSAVIVTGELFF.